This T cell receptor (beta chain) was documented in a study of blood T cells in healthy people across ages. The second PCR ran roughly 7 to 11 cycles with a sample-barcoded 5' primer and J-beta primers. TCRdb reprocessed the 5' RACE reads with MiXCR, giving one entry per CDR3 protein. Here the sample spans hundreds of thousands of distinct CDR3 sequences, roughly 21% being singletons. CDR1 MNHEY and CDR2 SMNVEV come from the germline V gene (reference sequence). Trimming shortened V by 1 base and J by 5 bases, and 12 bases separated the two germline ends. The CDR3 totals 14 residues. This clonotype showed up just a few times. Its antigen is currently unknown. Findings of the study overall: Higher diversity, along with more naive CD4+ cells, distinguished long-lived donors from aged donors. Older age went with lower TCR beta diversity per million T cells, in a roughly linear way.

PBMCs were isolated at a quantity of at least 6 million per sample. The rearrangement joins TRBV27 to TRBJ2-7, with no clear D. This receptor was taken from a man in his 70s in good health. The material sequenced was blood. The CDR3: CASSLFPESNEQYF. Written as DNA, the CDR3 is TGTGCCAGCAGTTTATTTCCGGAATCGAACGAGCAGTACTTC.